Sequencing of this T cell receptor beta chain was carried out in a study of T cell therapy product for transplant patients (dated by TCRdb to between 2017 and 2020). Notes on the research overall: The wider healthy donor group comprised roughly 20 individuals, ten or so male and 9 female, aged roughly 23 to 85 years, in Berlin, Germany. TCRbeta repertoire analysis of rapamycin-treated and untreated products involved n = 3 healthy donors. To assess clonal composition, the TCRbeta repertoires of CMV-specific T-cell products grown with and without rapamycin from the same donors were compared. The expansion media contained either IL-7 and IL-15 at about 9 ng/ml or IL-2 at 40 to 65 U/ml. Using CMV as the model virus, the study developed a next-generation autologous adoptive antiviral T-cell product for immunosuppressed solid organ transplant patients.

Findings and caveats that apply to the study as a whole: A more diverse, less clonal TCRbeta repertoire and a greater number of distinct clones were observed in rapamycin-treated products than in untreated products. Paired products from the same donor had many clones in common, while repertoires from different donors did not overlap. The top 10 clones covered about three quarters of the repertoire in rapamycin-treated products versus about 88% in untreated products. According to the authors' suggestion, the increased clonal diversity in Rapa-TCPs may reflect the survival of low-frequency clones and the preferential expansion of central memory T cells.

In the paper's terms, the sample label means: CMVpp65/IE-1-reactive T cells enriched by IFNgamma capture and expanded in vitro. PBMCs were stimulated for less than seven hours with overlapping CMV pp65 and IE-1 peptide pools, each at roughly 0.55 ug/ml. IFNgamma-producing CMV-stimulated cells were positively selected with the IFNgamma Secretion Assay-Cell Enrichment and Detection Kit (Miltenyi Biotec). Enriched IFNgamma+ cells were cultured with irradiated autologous feeders plus either IL-7/IL-15 or IL-2 for roughly 20 days. To provide enough cells for different cell sorting steps, buffy coats were used from about 15% of the 19 healthy donors. Biocoll density gradient centrifugation was the method used to isolate peripheral blood mononuclear cells. Healthy donor buffy coats were obtained from DRK. Genomic DNA was extracted with an AllPrep DNA/RNA Kit and TCRbeta CDR3 regions were amplified with the immunoSEQ hsTCRb Kit. Turning to the authors' computational methods: Productive rearrangements, defined as in-frame CDR3 nucleotide sequences without stop codons, were analyzed in immunoSEQ Analyzer 3.0. Sample overlap was measured using the Morisita index, while clonality was calculated from productive entropy normalized to the number of productive rearrangements. The table was pulled from immuneACCESS by TCRdb, which kept in-frame rearrangements only. Such tables lose some clones; where checked, under half of the loss comes from unresolved V genes, and the rest has no known cause. V, J and clone size were drawn from that table, and D and trimming were deduced from the DNA. Present in this sample are 800 to 1,000 clones, about 40% of which were seen just once. Around 25% of the sample rests with the top ten.

As for this clone: There is no known antigen for this receptor. Base qualities were left out, and no much larger clone turns up one base away.

The germline V gene sets CDR1 to SGHRS and CDR2 to YFSETQ. The trim is 1 base for V and 3 bases for J, with a gap of 13 bases between the germline ends. Inclusive of the bounding cysteine and phenylalanine, the CDR3 is 16 residues long. Only the CDR3 portion is preserved as DNA: 48 bases, with reading frame beginning at the first base. Sample: a sorted cell population cultured from PBMCs. This sequence was found in an adult in good health. The rearranged chain carries TRBV5-1 and TRBJ2-2; tentative D gene TRBD2, with 6 bases matching. The CDR3 reads CASSLFGGLDTGELFF. The DNA reads TGCGCCAGCAGCTTGTTCGGGGGTCTGGACACCGGGGAGCTGTTTTTT.